The source of this TCR beta chain is a study of T-cell reconstitution after alpha-beta-depleted transplantation in children. General observations from the study: Newly made T cells mostly supplied T-cell counts and diversity one year after transplant. Reportedly, only several hundred clones from non-depleted graft cells drove alpha-beta T-cell counts at about two months. After transplant, high TCRbeta diversity at day 60 in some patients arose from surviving recipient T cells and thymic progenitors.

This CDR3 region has 17 residues. Germline trimming cut 4 bases from V and 3 bases from J; bases unmatched to any gene: 12. The germline CDR1 and CDR2 sequences are DFQATT and SNEGSKA (reference sequence). Unique molecular identifiers were incorporated into the prepared TCRbeta library. TCRdb processed the PCR reads anew with MiXCR; each CDR3 protein has one entry. The sample contains 200,000 or so distinct CDR3 sequences, 6.3% of which appear only once. This clonotype has a count of ten or more. Its antigen is not known. The sequence derives from a girl less than two years old with combined immunodeficiency, due to receive a stem cell transplant. The rearrangement links TRBV20-1 to TRBJ2-2; TRBD2 matches at 9 bases. The input for sequencing was PBMCs, taken before TCRalphabeta/CD19-depleted stem cell transplant. DNA of the CDR3: TGCAGTGCTACCCGGGCGGGAGGGGGACTTGACACCGGGGAGCTGTTTTTT. Translation: CSATRAGGGLDTGELFF.